Below, 21 T cell receptor beta chains from the same sample are listed, as sequenced in a study of tumor-infiltrating lymphocytes in glioblastoma multiforme. Three nested ARM-PCR rounds with V-beta and C-beta primers built TCRB libraries. TCRdb reprocessed the multiplex PCR reads via MiXCR and lists one record per CDR3 protein. Of almost 20,000 distinct CDR3 sequences in the sample, about 70% were seen once. The sample comprised peripheral blood. The receptor set was obtained from a male donor with glioblastoma.

This clonotype came up a few times. This chain uses TRBV28 with TRBJ2-2; a weak D match, TRBD1 (7 bases). This CDR3 is 15 amino acids long. Germline V lookup: CDR1 MDHEN, CDR2 SYDVKM. V gave up 8 bases and J gave up 7 bases, with 20 bases separating them. This CDR3 is CASGLGQAGSGELFF. In nucleotides, the CDR3 is TGTGCCAGCGGGCTCGGACAGGCCGGGAGCGGGGAGCTGTTTTTT.

This clonotype occurred a few times. The genes are TRBV11-3 and TRBJ2-1; perhaps TRBD2 as D (7 bases). The CDR3 has 13 amino acids. Trimming removed 3 bases from V and 9 bases from J, with 12 bases in between. CDR1 is SGHNT, CDR2 YENEEA, per germline. CDR3 sequence: CASSLEGEGEQFF. The CDR3 DNA sequence: TGTGCCAGCAGCTTGGAGGGGGAGGGTGAGCAGTTCTTC.

The chain is built from TRBV19 and TRBJ2-4, with a possible D match to TRBD2 (5 bases). The CDR3 covers 18 residues. Germline values: CDR1 LNHDA, CDR2 SQIVND (reference sequence). Trimming pared 3 bases from V and 2 bases from J, leaving 20 bases between. In DNA form, the CDR3 reads TGTGCCAGTAGTATGGGTCGGCTAGCTTACAACACCAAAAACATTCAGTACTTC. Its translation: CASSMGRLAYNTKNIQYF.

The CDR3 DNA reads TGTGCCAGCAGTGGTGATTACAGGGCAAATACGCAGTATTTT. This translates into CASSGDYRANTQYF. The chain recombines TRBV6-1 with TRBJ2-3; TRBD1 is a possible D gene (6 bases). In germline, CDR1 is MNHNS, CDR2 SASEGT. V lost 4 bases and J lost 7, with 15 bases in between. There are 14 residues in the CDR3.

V gene TRBV5-4 combines with J gene TRBJ2-1; D not resolved. V lost 0 bases and J lost 8, with 12 bases in between. Germline V CDR1 and CDR2: SGHNT, YYREEE (reference sequence). The CDR3 covers 14 residues. This CDR3 reads CASSLEQAADEQFF. The CDR3, as DNA: TGTGCCAGCAGCTTGGAGCAGGCGGCGGATGAGCAGTTCTTC.

The V gene is TRBV11-2, the J gene TRBJ1-2, with D perhaps matching TRBD1 (5 bases). V was cut by 10 bases and J by 5 bases, with 23 bases left in between. The CDR3 is made up of 15 amino acids. The germline CDR1 and CDR2 sequences are SGHAT and FQNNGV. CDR3: CAITKVWGAPYGYTF. The CDR3 nucleotides are TGTGCCATCACCAAGGTCTGGGGCGCCCCTTATGGCTACACCTTC.

The chain joins TRBV11-1 to TRBJ1-2, with D uncertain. The CDR3 covers 13 residues. Trimming removed 4 bases at V and 7 bases at J, with 13 bases between. CDR1 and CDR2 from the germline V gene are SGHAT and FQDESV (reference sequence). The CDR3 nucleotides are TGTGCCAGCAGCTCAAGGTCTACCAGTGGCTACACCTTC. It specifies CASSSRSTSGYTF.

As to this clonotype: One base away lies a much larger clone, so this may be a sequencing read error. This chain links TRBV5-1 with TRBJ1-1; no reliable D call. Per the germline V gene, CDR1 is SGHRS and CDR2 is YFSETQ. The CDR3 sequence is 13 residues long. The germline V and J ends were trimmed by 5 bases and 1 base, with 9 bases remaining between them. CDR3 sequence reads: CASSWWKNTEAFF. Written as DNA, the CDR3 is TGCGCCAGCAGTTGGTGGAAGAACACTGAAGCTTTCTTT.

This chain joins TRBV29-1 and TRBJ2-1, with D tentatively TRBD2 (5 bases). There are 14 residues in the CDR3. The germline gives CDR1 SQVTM, CDR2 ANQGSEA. CDR3 protein: CIIDSERRFNEQFF. The CDR3 coding sequence is TGCATCATTGACTCGGAGCGGCGGTTCAATGAGCAGTTCTTC.

The CDR3 bases are TGCAGGGCCGGGGGTGGCACTGAAGCTTTCTTT. It translates to CRAGGGTEAFF. The chain is built from TRBV20-1 and TRBJ1-1; weak D call: TRBD1 (5 bases). Germline V CDR1 and CDR2: DFQATT, SNEGSKA (reference sequence). This CDR3 spans 11 amino acids.

This clonotype has at least ten counts. V and J are TRBV7-9 and TRBJ1-1; TRBD1 is a possible D gene (5 bases). Germline loops: CDR1 SEHNR, CDR2 FQNEAQ (reference sequence). Between the trimmed V and J ends, which lost 5 bases and 0 bases, there was a span of 13 bases. The CDR3 has 15 residues. The CDR3 reads CASSRQGYMNTEAFF. DNA of the CDR3: TGTGCCAGCAGCCGTCAGGGCTACATGAACACTGAAGCTTTCTTT. The whole variable domain, filled in from reference TRBV7-9 and TRBJ1-1, reads DTGVSQNPRHKITKRGQNVTFRCDPISEHNRLYWYRQTLGQGPEFLTYFQNEAQLEKSRLLSDRFSAERPKGSFSTLEIQRTEQGDSAMYLCASSRQGYMNTEAFFGQGTRLTVV.

With regard to this clonotype: One end of the junction is discordant with germline, which a read error may explain. This chain joins TRBV29-1 and TRBJ2-2; the D gene is possibly TRBD1 (5 bases). Germline V gene sequence: CDR1 SQVTM, CDR2 ANQGSEA. This CDR3 is built from 13 residues. As DNA, the CDR3 is TGCAGCGTTGAGCACAGGAACACCAGGGAGCTGTTTTTT. Translation gives CSVEHRNTRELFF.

The genes are TRBV6-2 or TRBV6-3 and TRBJ1-2; perhaps TRBD1 as D (6 bases). This CDR3 is built from 16 residues. CDR1 is MNHEY, CDR2 SVGEGT, per germline. V lost 8 bases and J lost 4, with 23 bases in between. The DNA for the CDR3 is TGTGCCAGCTACCCCCGCACGGACAGCCGCGGCTATGGCTACACCTTC. Its translation: CASYPRTDSRGYGYTF.

V is TRBV11-2 and J is TRBJ2-3; TRBD2 agrees at 11 bases. There are 18 residues in the CDR3. The ends lost 5 bases at V and 5 bases at J; junction bases unmatched: 15. Germline CDR1 reads SGHAT; CDR2 reads FQNNGV. The DNA of the CDR3 is TGTGCCAGCAGCCGAGGTCGACTAGCGGGACTTTCGGAAGATACGCAGTATTTT. The encoded protein is CASSRGRLAGLSEDTQYF.

The CDR3 loop is CASSSWTSGRAGELFF. CDR3 nucleotide sequence: TGTGCCAGCAGCTCCTGGACTAGCGGGAGGGCCGGGGAGCTGTTTTTT. The rearrangement uses TRBV5-4 and TRBJ2-2, with TRBD2 matching over 15 bases. This CDR3 comprises 16 residues. Trimming took 3 bases from V and 6 from J; bases not matched to a gene: 3. Germline-derived CDR1 and CDR2 are SGHNT and YYREEE (reference sequence).

This clonotype was found many times. J is TRBJ2-1 and V is TRBV12-3 or TRBV12-4, with 12 bases lining up with TRBD2. V gave up 7 bases and J gave up 9 bases; unmatched junction bases: 7. The CDR3 covers 14 residues. CDR3: CASTLLAGGSEQFF. In DNA, the CDR3 is TGTGCCAGCACCCTACTAGCGGGAGGAAGTGAGCAGTTCTTC.

A remark on this clonotype: Germline and junction disagree at one end, which may indicate a read error. The chain couples TRBV11-1 to TRBJ2-2; D remains unclear. Germline V lookup: CDR1 SGHAT, CDR2 FQDESV (reference sequence). The CDR3 sequence is 15 residues long. The CDR3 loop is CARSLERPSTGELFF. CDR3 nucleotides: TGTGCCCGCAGCTTAGAACGCCCGAGCACCGGAGAGCTGTTTTTT. Full variable domain (rest looked up from reference TRBV11-1 and TRBJ2-2): EAEVAQSPRYKITEKSQAVAFWCDPISGHATLYWYRQILGQGPELLVQFQDESVVDDSQLPKDRFSAERLKGVDSTLKIQPAELGDSAMYLCARSLERPSTGELFFGEGSRLTVL.

CDR3 sequence: CASSLRLAGNTGELFF. CDR3 nucleotide sequence: TGTGCCAGCAGCTTAAGGCTAGCGGGGAACACCGGGGAGCTGTTTTTT. This chain links TRBV11-2 with TRBJ2-2, with TRBD2 identical over 8 bases. The CDR3 has 16 amino acids. Germline assignment: CDR1 SGHAT and CDR2 FQNNGV. V shed 2 bases and J 1 base; nucleotides not matched to a gene: 3.

The table lists this clonotype with many counts. The chain employs TRBV12-3 or TRBV12-4 and TRBJ2-1; no clear D. The CDR3 spans 12 residues. Trimming stripped 3 bases from V and 5 bases from J, with 5 bases between. This CDR3 reads CASSFGHNEQFF. CDR3 DNA sequence: TGTGCCAGCAGTTTTGGGCACAATGAGCAGTTCTTC.

This clonotype appeared a few times. V is TRBV28 and J is TRBJ2-1; 8 bases are a match to TRBD2. V shed 7 bases, J shed 6 bases, and the junction held 11 bases outside the gene matches. The CDR3 consists of 15 residues. CDR1 is MDHEN and CDR2 is SYDVKM in the germline V gene. The CDR3 loop is CASNPPGGPVNEQFF. DNA of the CDR3: TGTGCCAGCAATCCTCCGGGAGGGCCTGTCAATGAGCAGTTCTTC.

The chain joins TRBV20-1 to TRBJ2-2; D perhaps matches TRBD1 (8 bases). Trimming removed 6 bases at V and 3 bases at J, with 20 bases between. CDR1 is DFQATT, CDR2 SNEGSKA, per germline (reference sequence). This CDR3 has 16 amino acids. The CDR3 loop is CSAKSDRGGDTGELFF. CDR3 sequence (DNA): TGCAGTGCCAAGAGTGACAGGGGAGGGGACACCGGGGAGCTGTTTTTT.